The 17 T cell receptor beta chains below all came from one sample that was sequenced in a study of control samples from healthy donors and cancer patients (dated by TCRdb to about 2020). Libraries were prepared through the immunoSEQ multiplex PCR assay. TCRdb stores this immuneACCESS table with in-frame sequences only. Part of the clones is absent; in the studies checked, under half of the shortfall reflects unresolved V genes, and no reason is known for the rest. This sample is represented by around 68,000 clones; 84% of them were singletons. The top ten clonotypes cover 2.9% of the sample. The sequenced sample was PBMCs. These receptors came from a woman aged 50 to 60 with lung cancer.

The chain joins TRBV5-4 to TRBJ1-2; D might be TRBD1 (6 bases). Germline V CDR1 and CDR2: SGHNT, YYREEE (reference sequence). The CDR3 is made up of 14 amino acids. The V and J ends lost 4 bases and 8 bases respectively, with 18 bases between them. Here the CDR3 DNA reads TGTGCCAGCAGCCAAACAGGGTCGTCATGGGGCTACACCTTC. Protein sequence: CASSQTGSSWGYTF.

This clone appeared a few times. V and J are TRBV20-1 and TRBJ1-1; possibly TRBD1 for D (6 bases). V lost 6 bases and J 6 bases, leaving 11 bases between the germline ends. This CDR3 is built from 11 residues. Germline assignment: CDR1 DFQATT and CDR2 SNEGSKA (reference sequence). The CDR3 is CSALHRAEAFF. As DNA, the CDR3 is TGCAGTGCCCTTCACAGGGCTGAAGCTTTCTTT.

This rearrangement joins TRBV5-1 to TRBJ1-2; D gene uncertain. Trimming shortened V by 0 bases and J by 7 bases, and 10 bases separated the two germline ends. Germline V gives CDR1 SGHRS, CDR2 YFSETQ. CDR3 size: 13 residues. CDR3 sequence (DNA): TGCGCCAGCAGCTTGGGAGGGATGGCTGGCTACACCTTC. Encoded protein: CASSLGGMAGYTF.

The V and J genes are TRBV18 and TRBJ1-4; the D is unclear. The germline V and J ends were trimmed by 6 bases and 1 base, with 12 bases remaining between them. Germline V lookup: CDR1 KGHSH, CDR2 LQKENI. The CDR3 covers 15 residues. The CDR3 spells CASSAMRGTNEKLFF. In DNA, the CDR3 is TGTGCCAGCTCCGCGATGCGCGGAACTAATGAAAAACTGTTTTTT.

This chain uses TRBV28 with TRBJ1-2; no clear D. The CDR3 spans 11 residues. V was pared by 6 bases and J by 8 bases, with 10 bases between. Germline V lookup: CDR1 MDHEN, CDR2 SYDVKM. CDR3: CASSKSGGYTF. Here the CDR3 DNA reads TGTGCCAGCAGCAAAAGCGGAGGCTACACCTTC.

The chain has TRBV18 and TRBJ1-1; D unresolved. This CDR3 region has 13 residues. Per germline, CDR1 KGHSH and CDR2 LQKENI. Trimming pared 3 bases from V and 1 base from J, leaving 6 bases between. The CDR3 loop is CASSPGANTEAFF. CDR3 DNA: TGTGCCAGCTCACCTGGAGCGAACACTGAAGCTTTCTTT.

The chain combines TRBV2 with TRBJ1-2; no clear D. Germline assignment: CDR1 SNHLY and CDR2 FYNNEI. This CDR3 spans 12 amino acids. V lost 2 bases and J 7 bases, leaving 8 bases between the germline ends. The CDR3 DNA reads as TGTGCCAGCAGTGAACCGGTGGGTGGCTACACCTTC. Its translation: CASSEPVGGYTF. The whole variable domain, filled in from reference TRBV2 and TRBJ1-2, reads EPEVTQTPSHQVTQMGQEVILRCVPISNHLYFYWYRQILGQKVEFLVSFYNNEISEKSEIFDDQFSVERPDGSNFTLKIRSTKLEDSAMYFCASSEPVGGYTFGSGTRLTVV.

This rearrangement joins TRBV7-6 to TRBJ1-3; 10 bases line up with TRBD1. The CDR3 contains 15 residues. Trimming at V came to 5 bases and at J to 2 bases, leaving 3 bases not matched to a gene. Germline-derived CDR1 and CDR2 are SGHVS and FNYEAQ. CDR3 sequence: CASSPGQGTGNTIYF. CDR3 nucleotides: TGTGCCAGCAGCCCGGGACAGGGGACTGGAAACACCATATATTTT. Supplemented by reference TRBV7-6 and TRBJ1-3, the full variable domain reads GAGVSQSPRYKVTKRGQDVALRCDPISGHVSLYWYRQALGQGPEFLTYFNYEAQQDKSGLPNDRFSAERPEGSISTLTIQRTEQRDSAMYRCASSPGQGTGNTIYFGEGSWLTVV.

This sequence joins TRBV7-3 and TRBJ1-1, with D hard to call. The CDR3 contains 13 residues. CDR1 SGHTA and CDR2 FQGTGA come from the germline V gene. V gave up 5 bases and J gave up 1 base, with 8 bases separating them. CDR3 amino acids: CASSLVGNTEAFF. The CDR3 region has the DNA TGTGCCAGCAGCCTAGTTGGGAACACTGAAGCTTTCTTT. Combining the CDR3 with reference TRBV7-3 and TRBJ1-1 gives the whole variable domain GAGVSQTPSNKVTEKGKYVELRCDPISGHTALYWYRQSLGQGPEFLIYFQGTGAADDSGLPNDRFFAVRPEGSVSTLKIQRTERGDSAVYLCASSLVGNTEAFFGQGTRLTVV.

V is TRBV7-2 and J is TRBJ2-5; 7 positions agree with TRBD1. V lost 5 bases to trimming and J lost 4 bases; unmatched junction nucleotides: 4. CDR3 length: 13 residues. Germline V lookup: CDR1 SGHTA, CDR2 FQGNSA. For the CDR3, the DNA is TGTGCCAGCAGCCAGCGACAGGGAGAGACCCAGTACTTC. This encodes CASSQRQGETQYF. Combining the CDR3 with reference TRBV7-2 and TRBJ2-5 gives the whole variable domain GAGVSQSPSNKVTEKGKDVELRCDPISGHTALYWYRQSLGQGLEFLIYFQGNSAPDKSGLPSDRFSAERTGGSVSTLTIQRTQQEDSAVYLCASSQRQGETQYFGPGTRLLVL.

The chain uses TRBV10-1 and TRBJ2-5; D perhaps matches TRBD2 (5 bases). Germline V lookup: CDR1 WNHNN, CDR2 SYGVQD (reference sequence). The CDR3 length is 14 residues. V was trimmed by 0 bases and J by 2 bases, leaving 7 bases between them. The CDR3 DNA reads TGCGCCAGCAGTGAGTCAACGGGACAAGAGACCCAGTACTTC. Amino acid sequence: CASSESTGQETQYF.

The chain employs TRBV6-5 and TRBJ1-1; D remains unclear. The ends were cut back, 6 bases at V and 2 bases at J, with 10 bases in the middle. CDR1 MNHEY and CDR2 SVGAGI come from the germline V gene. The CDR3 runs to 13 residues. The CDR3 protein is CASSARINTEAFF. CDR3 coding DNA: TGTGCCAGCAGCGCAAGGATTAACACTGAAGCTTTCTTT.

The chain combines TRBV3-1 (or the pseudogene TRBV3-2) with TRBJ1-1; 8 bases are a match to TRBD1. Unmatched junction bases numbered 8, after V lost 6 bases and J lost 5 bases. Germline CDR1 is LGHDT and CDR2 is YNNKEL (reference sequence). CDR3 length: 14 amino acids. The CDR3 is CASRHQGARTEAFF. The CDR3 DNA follows: TGTGCCAGCAGACACCAGGGGGCGCGAACTGAAGCTTTCTTT.

The J gene is TRBJ2-2, the V gene TRBV5-6, with TRBD1 matching over 10 bases. Per the germline V gene, CDR1 is SGHDT and CDR2 is YYEEEE. The CDR3 runs 15 residues. With V trimmed by 5 bases and J by 4 bases, 5 bases remained unmatched. The CDR3 reads CASSMDRGGTGELFF. The CDR3 DNA follows: TGTGCCAGCAGTATGGACAGGGGGGGCACCGGGGAGCTGTTTTTT.

CDR3 in amino acids: CASNMGQGGYGYTF. CDR3 nucleotides: TGTGCCAGCAATATGGGCCAGGGGGGCTATGGCTACACCTTC. The chain employs TRBV2 and TRBJ1-2; 7 positions match TRBD1. This CDR3 contains 14 residues. Germline V gives CDR1 SNHLY, CDR2 FYNNEI. J gave up 4 bases and V 7 bases, and 9 bases lay outside the gene matches.

This rearrangement joins TRBV5-1 to TRBJ2-1; D unresolved. Germline loops: CDR1 SGHRS, CDR2 YFSETQ. The CDR3 length is 16 residues. V lost 4 bases to trimming and J lost 0 bases, with 14 bases between them. The CDR3, as DNA: TGCGCCAGCAGCCCTACTGGAGCGAGCTCCTACAATGAGCAGTTCTTC. Protein sequence: CASSPTGASSYNEQFF.

This chain uses TRBV19 with TRBJ1-5; 10 nucleotides align to TRBD1. With 6 bases clipped from V and 9 bases from J, the junction kept 2 bases outside the gene matches. This CDR3 is 12 amino acids long. Germline CDR1 reads LNHDA; CDR2 reads SQIVND (reference sequence). The CDR3 DNA reads as TGTGCCAGTAGGGGACAGGGGCCGCCCCAGCATTTT. Translation gives CASRGQGPPQHF.